These 26 T cell receptor beta chains originate from one sample sequenced in a study of T cells in Graves' hyperthyroidism and ophthalmopathy. Amplified TCR beta CDR3 regions came from RNA transcripts. The HTBI primer set served for first-round RT-PCR of the TCR CDR3. Using its own MiXCR run on the multiplex PCR reads, TCRdb lists one record per CDR3 protein. The sample includes roughly 170,000 distinct CDR3 sequences, over 15% of them seen just once. The sequencing input was blood. Receptors originate from a woman between 50 and 59 years old with Graves' hyperthyroidism.

This clonotype was detected ten times or more. The chain couples TRBV7-2 to TRBJ2-5; tentatively, D is TRBD2 (6 bases). Germline V CDR1 and CDR2: SGHTA, FQGNSA. The CDR3 has 15 amino acids. Between the trimmed V and J ends, which lost 2 bases and 0 bases, there was a span of 10 bases. The CDR3 protein is CASSLTGGHQETQYF. The DNA of the CDR3 is TGTGCCAGCAGCTTAACCGGGGGACACCAAGAGACCCAGTACTTC.

This chain links TRBV2 with TRBJ2-1, with a weak D call TRBD2 (5 bases). This CDR3 comprises 14 residues. Trimming took 8 bases from V and 0 from J, leaving 11 bases between them. Germline V lookup: CDR1 SNHLY, CDR2 FYNNEI. CDR3 protein: CASRVARSYNEQFF. The DNA for the CDR3 is TGTGCCAGCCGGGTAGCGCGCTCCTACAATGAGCAGTTCTTC.

This clonotype was seen only once. One end of the junction does not line up with germline, which may come from a read error. J is TRBJ2-7 and V is TRBV29-1, with D unresolved. Germline values: CDR1 SQVTM, CDR2 ANQGSEA. The CDR3 is made up of 12 amino acids. The CDR3 sequence is CSAATGRAEQHF. CDR3 sequence (DNA): TGCAGCGCTGCCACCGGTAGGGCAGAACAGCACTTC.

This sequence joins TRBV6-1 and TRBJ1-5, with 7 positions matching TRBD1. V trimming: 3 bases; J trimming: 5 bases; junction bases outside the gene matches: 7. The germline V gene has CDR1 MNHNS and CDR2 SASEGT. This CDR3 has 15 residues. In nucleotides, the CDR3 is TGTGCCAGCAGTGAGGAACAGGGGTTCTATCAGCCCCAGCATTTT. Encoded protein: CASSEEQGFYQPQHF.

This clonotype came up many times. This rearrangement joins TRBV7-9 to TRBJ2-5; D is possibly TRBD1 or TRBD2 (6 bases each). Germline CDR1 is SEHNR and CDR2 is FQNEAQ (reference sequence). The V gene lost 0 bases and the J gene lost 3 bases, with 8 bases spanning the gap. The CDR3 runs 14 residues. The CDR3 region has the DNA TGTGCCAGCAGCTTAGCAGGGGGGAAAGAGACCCAGTACTTC. This encodes CASSLAGGKETQYF. The whole variable domain, filled in from reference TRBV7-9 and TRBJ2-5, reads DTGVSQNPRHKITKRGQNVTFRCDPISEHNRLYWYRQTLGQGPEFLTYFQNEAQLEKSRLLSDRFSAERPKGSFSTLEIQRTEQGDSAMYLCASSLAGGKETQYFGPGTRLLVL.

This clonotype was detected only a few times. The rearrangement uses TRBV10-1 and TRBJ2-7; TRBD1 matches at 9 bases. V gave up 8 bases and J gave up 5 bases; unmatched junction bases: 7. Germline V lookup: CDR1 WNHNN, CDR2 SYGVQD (reference sequence). This CDR3 region has 13 residues. The CDR3 is CASPGTGPHEQYF. The CDR3 DNA reads TGCGCCAGCCCCGGGACAGGGCCCCACGAGCAGTACTTC.

This rearrangement joins TRBV20-1 to TRBJ1-2; tentatively, D is TRBD1 (6 bases). Trimming left V 8 bases short and J 2 bases short, with 9 bases between. Germline CDR1 reads DFQATT; CDR2 reads SNEGSKA (reference sequence). The CDR3 is 11 amino acids. CDR3 in amino acids: CSSRGNYGYTF. CDR3 DNA: TGCAGTTCCAGGGGCAACTATGGCTACACCTTC.

This clonotype was picked up many times. This rearrangement joins TRBV9 to TRBJ2-2; D perhaps matches TRBD2 (5 bases). The CDR3 totals 15 residues. Germline CDR1 SGDLS, CDR2 YYNGEE. The V gene lost 0 bases and the J gene lost 3 bases, with 9 bases spanning the gap. The CDR3, as DNA: TGTGCCAGCAGCGTAGGAGGAGGCTACACCGGGGAGCTGTTTTTT. Encoded protein: CASSVGGGYTGELFF.

At least ten counts were recorded for this clonotype. The chain carries TRBV5-1 and TRBJ2-5, with D uncertain. V dropped 4 bases and J dropped 2 bases, with 12 bases sitting between them. The CDR3 consists of 14 residues. Germline assignment: CDR1 SGHRS and CDR2 YFSETQ. The CDR3 loop reads CASSLMVVQETQYF. CDR3 DNA sequence: TGCGCCAGCAGCCTGATGGTGGTTCAAGAGACCCAGTACTTC.

The chain uses TRBV20-1 and TRBJ2-7; TRBD1 matches 8 bases. Per germline, CDR1 DFQATT and CDR2 SNEGSKA (reference sequence). J gave up 1 base and V 1 base, and 6 bases lay outside the gene matches. There are 15 residues in the CDR3. The CDR3 DNA reads TGCAGTGCTAGAGCCCCTACAGGGGGGTCCTACGAGCAGTACTTC. The encoded protein is CSARAPTGGSYEQYF.

This clonotype was observed many times. This chain connects TRBV27 to TRBJ2-7; D is perhaps TRBD1 (5 bases). This CDR3 comprises 13 residues. V lost 4 bases and J 0 bases, leaving 7 bases between the germline ends. Per the germline V gene, CDR1 is MNHEY and CDR2 is SMNVEV (reference sequence). CDR3 region: CASSYDSSYEQYF. The DNA of the CDR3 is TGTGCCAGCAGTTATGACAGCTCCTACGAGCAGTACTTC.

This clonotype was seen many times. V is TRBV29-1 and J is TRBJ2-7; tentative D call: TRBD1 (6 bases). The CDR3 spans 12 residues. Trimming cost V 4 bases and J 3 bases, with 10 bases left between them. Germline V gives CDR1 SQVTM, CDR2 ANQGSEA. The CDR3, as DNA: TGCAGCGTTGGGGACACGGGCTACGAGCAGTACTTC. Translation gives CSVGDTGYEQYF.

This chain links TRBV13 with TRBJ2-3, with TRBD2 as a possible D gene (5 bases). The CDR3 covers 15 residues. Germline V gene sequence: CDR1 PRHDT, CDR2 FYEKMQ (reference sequence). Trimming stripped 3 bases from V and 1 base from J, with 11 bases between. CDR3 region: CASSFSGFGTDTQYF. The CDR3 nucleotides read TGTGCCAGCAGCTTCTCGGGGTTTGGCACAGATACGCAGTATTTT.

This clonotype has a count of ten or more. The chain combines TRBV6-5 with TRBJ1-1; D gene unclear. The V gene lost 0 bases and the J gene lost 5 bases, with 10 bases spanning the gap. CDR3 length: 14 amino acids. Germline V gene data show CDR1 as MNHEY and CDR2 as SVGAGI. CDR3 region: CASSYSEGKTEAFF. The CDR3 DNA sequence: TGTGCCAGCAGTTACTCTGAAGGGAAGACTGAAGCTTTCTTT.

The table lists this clonotype with many counts. CDR3 DNA: TGTGCCAGCAGCTCCGGGGGTAGCGGATCACCCCTCCACTTT. This encodes CASSSGGSGSPLHF. This chain uses TRBV6-1 with TRBJ1-6; D possibly corresponds to TRBD1 (5 bases). This CDR3 contains 14 residues. V lost 6 bases and J lost 10, with 16 bases in between. Looked up from germline, CDR1 is MNHNS and CDR2 is SASEGT.

This clonotype is a singleton in its sample. The rearrangement uses TRBV20-1 and TRBJ1-1; 10 bases fit TRBD1. With V trimmed by 3 bases and J by 4 bases, 8 bases remained unmatched. The CDR3 is 15 amino acids. Per the germline V gene, CDR1 is DFQATT and CDR2 is SNEGSKA (reference sequence). CDR3 residues: CSARGLGQGPTEAFF. The CDR3 DNA reads as TGCAGTGCTAGGGGCCTGGGACAGGGGCCCACTGAAGCTTTCTTT.

The rearrangement links TRBV2 to TRBJ1-5, with D possibly matching TRBD1 (5 bases). V was clipped by 4 bases and J by 8 bases, with 15 bases between them. The CDR3 loop spans 14 amino acids. CDR1 SNHLY and CDR2 FYNNEI come from the germline V gene. The CDR3 region has the DNA TGTGCCAGCAGTGGTTTGGGGGGGGAGGAGCCCCAGCATTTT. This sequence encodes CASSGLGGEEPQHF. Together with reference TRBV2 and TRBJ1-5, the CDR3 gives the full variable domain: EPEVTQTPSHQVTQMGQEVILRCVPISNHLYFYWYRQILGQKVEFLVSFYNNEISEKSEIFDDQFSVERPDGSNFTLKIRSTKLEDSAMYFCASSGLGGEEPQHFGDGTRLSIL.

This chain connects TRBV7-6 to TRBJ2-2, with 10 bases matching TRBD1. The CDR3 spans 15 residues. Germline CDR1 SGHVS, CDR2 FNYEAQ. Unmatched junction bases numbered 5, after V lost 4 bases and J lost 6 bases. CDR3 in amino acids: CASSWDRGGAGELFF. The CDR3 DNA reads as TGTGCCAGCAGCTGGGACAGGGGAGGTGCCGGGGAGCTGTTTTTT.

This clonotype was observed at least ten times. This sequence joins TRBV12-3 or TRBV12-4 and TRBJ2-3; TRBD2 matches 11 bases. The CDR3 has 15 residues. V lost 6 bases to trimming and J lost 0 bases; unmatched junction nucleotides: 2. The CDR3 DNA is TGTGCCAGCAGGCCTAGCGGGGGGAGCACAGATACGCAGTATTTT. It yields the protein CASRPSGGSTDTQYF.

In its sample, this clonotype was seen many times. V usage is TRBV14 and J usage is TRBJ2-7, with a possible D match to TRBD1 (6 bases). The CDR3 contains 15 residues. CDR1 and CDR2 (germline): SGHDN, FVKESK. V dropped 3 bases and J dropped 2 bases, with 14 bases sitting between them. The chain's CDR3 is CASSQIQEGAYEQYF. CDR3 nucleotides: TGTGCCAGCAGCCAGATTCAAGAGGGGGCCTACGAGCAGTACTTC.

This clonotype was counted at least ten times. V gene TRBV5-6 combines with J gene TRBJ1-2, with D hard to call. Trimming stripped 6 bases from V and 4 bases from J, with 25 bases between. Germline assignment: CDR1 SGHDT and CDR2 YYEEEE. The CDR3 is made up of 17 amino acids. The CDR3 loop is CASTPRPTDGLSYGYTF. For the CDR3, the DNA is TGTGCCAGCACCCCGCGCCCGACGGACGGTCTGTCCTATGGCTACACCTTC.

This clonotype was seen a handful of times. The rearrangement uses TRBV5-6 and TRBJ1-5; 7 bases are shared with TRBD1. From germline, CDR1 is SGHDT and CDR2 YYEEEE. Trimming at V came to 2 bases and at J to 6 bases, leaving 5 bases not matched to a gene. The CDR3 loop spans 14 amino acids. The CDR3 DNA reads as TGTGCCAGCAGCTTACGACAGGGCGTTCAGCCCCAGCATTTT. It yields the protein CASSLRQGVQPQHF.

This clonotype was picked up a small number of times. The J gene is TRBJ2-7, the V gene TRBV5-6, with D uncertain. CDR1 is SGHDT and CDR2 is YYEEEE in the germline V gene. V lost 3 bases to trimming and J lost 2 bases, with 15 bases between them. The CDR3 covers 15 residues. CDR3 in DNA: TGTGCCAGCAGCTCTCGGGCCAGGTTCCCCTACGAGCAGTACTTC. Translated, it gives CASSSRARFPYEQYF.

Many counts were recorded for this clonotype. The chain uses TRBV6-1 and TRBJ2-5; 8 nucleotides agree with TRBD1. J gave up 1 base and V 5 bases, and 9 bases lay outside the gene matches. The CDR3 is made up of 16 amino acids. Per germline, CDR1 MNHNS and CDR2 SASEGT. In DNA form, the CDR3 reads TGTGCCAGCAGTCGGACAGGGCGGGGCGGCCAAGAGACCCAGTACTTC. It yields the protein CASSRTGRGGQETQYF.

V gene TRBV20-1 combines with J gene TRBJ2-5; TRBD2 aligns across 8 bases. The germline CDR1 and CDR2 sequences are DFQATT and SNEGSKA (reference sequence). The CDR3 sequence is 15 residues long. V trimming: 0 bases; J trimming: 5 bases; junction bases outside the gene matches: 8. The CDR3 bases are TGCAGTGCTAGAGAACCCCGGGGGGGCCGGGAGACCCAGTACTTC. This encodes CSAREPRGGRETQYF.

Ten or more counts support this clonotype. This chain joins TRBV27 and TRBJ1-1; possibly TRBD1 for D (6 bases). V dropped 3 bases and J dropped 0 bases, with 14 bases sitting between them. In germline, CDR1 is MNHEY, CDR2 SMNVEV (reference sequence). The CDR3 consists of 16 residues. The CDR3 loop reads CASSFLTGRVNTEAFF. CDR3 nucleotide sequence: TGTGCCAGCAGTTTTCTCACAGGGCGCGTGAACACTGAAGCTTTCTTT.